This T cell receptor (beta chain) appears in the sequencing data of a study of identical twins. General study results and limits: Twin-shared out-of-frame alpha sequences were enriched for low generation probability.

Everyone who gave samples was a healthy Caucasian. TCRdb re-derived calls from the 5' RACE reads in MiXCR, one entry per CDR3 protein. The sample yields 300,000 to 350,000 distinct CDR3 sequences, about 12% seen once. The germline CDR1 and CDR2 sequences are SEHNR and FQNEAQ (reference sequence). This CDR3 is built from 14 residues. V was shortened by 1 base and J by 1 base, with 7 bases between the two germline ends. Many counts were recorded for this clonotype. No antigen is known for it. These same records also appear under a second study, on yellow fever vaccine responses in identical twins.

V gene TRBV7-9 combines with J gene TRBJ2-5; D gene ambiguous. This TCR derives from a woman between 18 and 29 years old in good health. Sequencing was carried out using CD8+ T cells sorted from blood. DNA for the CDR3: TGTGCCAGCAGCTTAGTGGTCAGCCAAGAGACCCAGTACTTC. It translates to CASSLVVSQETQYF.